The next 21 T cell receptor beta chains were all read from a single sample in a study of blood T cell repertoires in COVID-19. The data were produced by immunoSEQ multiplex PCR, yet TCRdb's version contains in-frame clones alone and is incomplete. The table lists approximately 74,000 clones, nearly 90% of them singletons. The sequencing input was peripheral blood. These receptors all stem from a man between 65 and 80 years old with acute or convalescent COVID-19.

The CDR3 bases are TGTGCCAGCAGAAAGAGAGGGAACACCGGGGAGCTGTTTTTT. Translated: CASRKRGNTGELFF. V gene TRBV6-5 combines with J gene TRBJ2-2; D is unclear. V was cut by 6 bases and J by 1 base, with 9 bases left in between. This CDR3 has 14 residues. Germline V gene sequence: CDR1 MNHEY, CDR2 SVGAGI.

V is TRBV5-5 and J is TRBJ1-1; 9 nucleotides match TRBD1. Germline lookup yields CDR1 SGHKS and CDR2 YYEKEE (reference sequence). With 5 bases clipped from V and 3 bases from J, the junction kept 11 bases outside the gene matches. CDR3 length equals 16 residues. The CDR3 reads CASRASLGQGYTEAFF. CDR3 nucleotides: TGTGCCAGCAGGGCCTCGCTAGGACAGGGGTACACTGAAGCTTTCTTT.

The chain couples TRBV13 to TRBJ2-3, with TRBD1 matching 12 bases. Germline V gene sequence: CDR1 PRHDT, CDR2 FYEKMQ (reference sequence). CDR3 length: 16 amino acids. Trimming cost V 1 base and J 6 bases; bases outside gene matches: 5. This CDR3 reads CASSLEGQGAVDTQYF. For the CDR3, the DNA is TGTGCCAGCAGCTTAGAGGGACAGGGGGCGGTTGATACGCAGTATTTT.

This clone has just a few counts. The chain uses TRBV7-9 and TRBJ2-2; D is undetermined. The V end was cut by 5 bases, the J end by 0 bases, with 7 bases between. CDR1 and CDR2 (germline): SEHNR, FQNEAQ (reference sequence). This CDR3 has 14 amino acids. This CDR3 is CASSPSTNTGELFF. DNA for the CDR3: TGTGCCAGCAGCCCGAGCACGAACACCGGGGAGCTGTTTTTT. Supplemented by reference TRBV7-9 and TRBJ2-2, the full variable domain reads DTGVSQNPRHKITKRGQNVTFRCDPISEHNRLYWYRQTLGQGPEFLTYFQNEAQLEKSRLLSDRFSAERPKGSFSTLEIQRTEQGDSAMYLCASSPSTNTGELFFGEGSRLTVL.

J is TRBJ1-4 and V is TRBV2; TRBD1 might be the D (5 bases). Per the germline V gene, CDR1 is SNHLY and CDR2 is FYNNEI. CDR3 length equals 13 residues. With 6 bases removed from V and 8 bases from J, the gap between germline ends came to 13 bases. The CDR3 DNA reads as TGTGCCAGCAGGGATGCCCGGGGGGAAAAACTGTTTTTT. It specifies CASRDARGEKLFF.

The rearrangement joins TRBV7-8 to TRBJ2-5, with D maybe TRBD1 (5 bases). V was pared by 1 base and J by 2 bases, with 8 bases between. The CDR3 runs to 14 residues. The germline V gene encodes CDR1 SGHVS and CDR2 FQNEAQ. The CDR3: CASSLGGGQETQYF. CDR3 DNA: TGTGCCAGCAGCTTAGGGGGCGGACAAGAGACCCAGTACTTC.

The V and J genes are TRBV29-1 and TRBJ1-1; no clear D gene. Germline V gives CDR1 SQVTM, CDR2 ANQGSEA. The CDR3 has 13 residues. Trimming left V 5 bases short and J 11 bases short, with 21 bases between. The CDR3 bases are TGCAGCGTTCCTAGGTCGCTTGGGTCGGTGGCTTTCTTT. Translating it yields CSVPRSLGSVAFF.

This rearrangement joins TRBV4-2 to TRBJ1-2; D perhaps matches TRBD1 (6 bases). V lost 0 bases and J 2 bases, leaving 19 bases between the germline ends. There are 18 residues in the CDR3. Germline-derived CDR1 and CDR2 are LGHNA and YNFKEQ. The CDR3 region is CASSQDLSGAPLNYGYTF. The CDR3 coding sequence is TGTGCCAGCAGCCAAGATCTATCAGGGGCGCCCCTGAACTATGGCTACACCTTC.

The chain has TRBV29-1 and TRBJ1-1; TRBD1 agrees at 7 bases. The CDR3 runs 15 residues. From germline, CDR1 is SQVTM and CDR2 ANQGSEA. J was trimmed by 0 bases and V by 6 bases; bases with no gene match: 10. The CDR3 loop is CSVGRQGSMNTEAFF. In nucleotides, the CDR3 is TGCAGCGTCGGAAGACAGGGAAGCATGAACACTGAAGCTTTCTTT.

This clone was counted a single time. The V gene is TRBV5-4, the J gene TRBJ1-1, with unresolved D. This CDR3 spans 13 amino acids. Germline assignment: CDR1 SGHNT and CDR2 YYREEE (reference sequence). The V end lost 2 bases, the J end lost 1 base, and 6 bases lay between the germline ends. As DNA, the CDR3 is TGTGCCAGCAGCTTTTCGCGGAACACTGAAGCTTTCTTT. Protein product: CASSFSRNTEAFF.

This clone was counted a few times. The chain combines TRBV18 with TRBJ1-4, with TRBD1 matching 7 bases. CDR1 and CDR2 (germline): KGHSH, LQKENI. The CDR3 contains 14 residues. The junction had 7 bases not matched to a gene; V was cut back by 6 bases and J by 6 bases. The CDR3 is CASSPGQSYEKLFF. The DNA of the CDR3 is TGTGCCAGCTCCCCGGGACAGTCCTATGAAAAACTGTTTTTT.

The rearrangement joins TRBV28 to TRBJ1-5, with 8 bases matching TRBD1. J lost 7 bases, V lost 1 base, and 6 bases had no gene match. Germline loops: CDR1 MDHEN, CDR2 SYDVKM. This CDR3 spans 15 amino acids. CDR3 region: CASSLSRQGRQPQHF. CDR3 in DNA: TGTGCCAGCAGTTTATCCCGACAGGGGCGGCAGCCCCAGCATTTT.

This sequence joins TRBV5-1 and TRBJ2-3; tentative D call: TRBD1 (6 bases). The CDR3 length is 14 residues. The germline V gene has CDR1 SGHRS and CDR2 YFSETQ. Between the trimmed V and J ends, which lost 5 bases and 3 bases, there was a span of 13 bases. CDR3 sequence reads: CASSEGQGTDTQYF. For the CDR3, the DNA is TGCGCCAGCAGTGAGGGCCAGGGGACAGATACGCAGTATTTT.

The genes are TRBV7-3 and TRBJ1-2; D unclear. With 3 bases removed from V and 0 bases from J, the gap between germline ends came to 11 bases. The CDR3 runs 15 residues. The V gene's germline CDR1 is SGHTA and CDR2 FQGTGA. The CDR3 nucleotides read TGTGCCAGCAGCTTCAGGTTCCCTACTAACTATGGCTACACCTTC. Translated: CASSFRFPTNYGYTF.

This chain connects TRBV5-4 to TRBJ1-4; 8 bases fit TRBD1. Germline V gene lookup returns CDR1 SGHNT and CDR2 YYREEE (reference sequence). Trimming at V came to 2 bases and at J to 4 bases, leaving 4 bases not matched to a gene. The CDR3 length is 15 residues. The CDR3: CASSFSGQVNEKLFF. The CDR3 coding sequence is TGTGCCAGCAGCTTCTCGGGACAGGTTAATGAAAAACTGTTTTTT.

The V call is TRBV5-1, the J call TRBJ2-7, with 13 bases lining up with TRBD2. Germline V CDR1 and CDR2: SGHRS, YFSETQ. J gave up 6 bases and V 4 bases, and 10 bases lay outside the gene matches. The CDR3 extends over 16 amino acids. CDR3 bases: TGCGCCAGCAGCGCGACCACTAGCGGGGGGGCAGGCGAGCAGTACTTC. Translation: CASSATTSGGAGEQYF. Supplemented by reference TRBV5-1 and TRBJ2-7, the full variable domain reads KAGVTQTPRYLIKTRGQQVTLSCSPISGHRSVSWYQQTPGQGLQFLFEYFSETQRNKGNFPGRFSGRQFSNSRSEMNVSTLELGDSALYLCASSATTSGGAGEQYFGPGTRLTVT.

V usage is TRBV19 and J usage is TRBJ2-3; 7 nucleotides align to TRBD1. The CDR3 runs to 16 residues. In germline, CDR1 is LNHDA, CDR2 SQIVND (reference sequence). V was clipped by 6 bases and J by 5 bases; unmatched bases: 14. CDR3: CASSGNPGGFVDTQYF. The CDR3 coding sequence is TGTGCCAGTAGCGGGAACCCAGGGGGATTTGTAGATACGCAGTATTTT.

This chain joins TRBV28 and TRBJ1-2; 8 bases are shared with TRBD1. V lost 8 bases to trimming and J lost 4 bases; unmatched junction nucleotides: 12. In germline, CDR1 is MDHEN, CDR2 SYDVKM. The CDR3 loop spans 15 amino acids. The CDR3 bases are TGTGCCAGCGTGATGGGGCCAGGGGGCGGCTATGGCTACACCTTC. Translated, it gives CASVMGPGGGYGYTF.

Comment on this clone: An end of the junction does not agree with germline; a read error may underlie this. The chain joins TRBV2 to TRBJ2-7; a possible D gene is TRBD1 (5 bases). CDR3 length: 13 residues. The V gene's germline CDR1 is SNHLY and CDR2 FYNNEI. This chain's CDR3 is CASKLDSPLDQCF. The CDR3 DNA follows: TGTGCCAGCAAATTAGACAGCCCGCTAGACCAGTGCTTC.

The chain recombines TRBV18 with TRBJ2-7; 14 bases match TRBD2. CDR1 and CDR2 (germline): KGHSH, LQKENI. CDR3 length equals 15 residues. Trimming cost V 3 bases and J 7 bases; bases outside gene matches: 5. The DNA of the CDR3 is TGTGCCAGCTCACCGGGACTAGCGGGGGTGGTGGAGCAGTACTTC. As protein: CASSPGLAGVVEQYF.

The J gene is TRBJ2-2, the V gene TRBV25-1; TRBD2 agrees at 7 bases. The junction had 3 bases not matched to a gene; V was cut back by 8 bases and J by 0 bases. The CDR3 totals 14 residues. CDR1 is MGHDK and CDR2 is SYGVNS in the germline V gene. CDR3 region: CASGAGANTGELFF. The CDR3 nucleotides are TGTGCCAGCGGGGCGGGGGCGAACACCGGGGAGCTGTTTTTT.